The present entry profiles one T cell receptor beta chain with its context. The data derive from a study of blood T cell repertoires in COVID-19. Study overall: Specimens from acute and convalescent COVID-19 originated in the United States, Italy and Spain.

In the original analysis: The authors estimated nucleated cell counts from reference gene primer amplification. The protocol was immunoSEQ multiplex PCR, while the TCRdb copy is restricted to in-frame clones and leaves out a portion. The DNA was the basis for D and trimming; V, J and clone size are from that table. The table lists 84,000 or so clones, around 82% of them singletons. Between the trimmed V and J ends, which lost 0 bases and 8 bases, there was a span of 10 bases. The CDR3 covers 13 residues. The germline V gene encodes CDR1 MNHEY and CDR2 SMNVEV (reference sequence). Sequencing used peripheral blood. The chain carries TRBV27 and TRBJ1-1; the D is unclear. The receptor was derived from a woman aged 80 or over with acute or convalescent COVID-19. This chain's CDR3 is CASSLSTAGEAFF. Written as DNA, the CDR3 is TGTGCCAGCAGTTTATCCACGGCAGGCGAAGCTTTCTTT.